This T cell receptor (beta chain) came from a study of technical replicates of blood from several donors (dated 2017 in TCRdb). The protocol used for the library was the immunoSEQ multiplex PCR assay. The clones in this table, taken by TCRdb from immuneACCESS, are in-frame only. Not every clone is retained; where verified, under half of the shortfall comes from an unresolved V gene, and the cause of the rest is unknown. For this sample there are roughly 100,000 clones; roughly 94% appear just once. Clones ranked in the top ten supply roughly 0.34% of the sample. To note about this clone: Its specific antigen is unknown. Per-nucleotide qualities are absent, and no much larger clonotype sits a single base away.

The CDR3 runs 16 amino acids, cysteine and phenylalanine included. CDR3 DNA only is kept here, 48 bases in frame from base 1. CDR1 SGDLS and CDR2 YYNGEE are derived from the germline V gene. For this chain, trimming is 4 bases at the V end and 8 bases at the J end, and the number of junction bases without a gene match is 11. This TCR was sampled from a human donor in good health. The V and J genes are TRBV9 and TRBJ2-1, and 11 junction bases match TRBD2. Material for sequencing was T cells isolated from PBMCs. In nucleotide form, the sequence is TGTGCCAGCAGCTCGCTTACTAGCGGGAGTAGGGATGAGCAGTTCTTC. This yields the protein CASSSLTSGSRDEQFF.